What follows describes a single TCR beta chain. This sample is drawn from a study of blood T cell repertoires in COVID-19. Looking at the study overall: Each recovered donor of Cohort 3 presented with two negative PCRs, clearance, or symptom resolution. Samples came from the United States, Italy and Spain, spanning acute and convalescent COVID-19.

Participants were aged about 18 to 100 years, lived in under 25 US areas, and enrolled virtually. Donors were grouped by their self-reported clinical history. V lost 1 base, J lost 3 bases, and 7 bases lay in between. Germline CDR1 and CDR2: MDHEN and SYDVKM. The CDR3 contains 14 residues. Clones were sequenced by immunoSEQ multiplex PCR, and TCRdb holds only the in-frame ones, with some missing. The table lists hundreds of thousands of clones, around 87% of them singletons. The source of this sequence is a middle-aged man in a cohort exposed to, infected with or recovered from COVID-19 (not recorded which). This chain connects TRBV28 to TRBJ1-5, with D maybe TRBD1 (5 bases). Sequences were obtained from PBMCs or T cells enriched from blood (not recorded which). CDR3 in amino acids: CASSLSRVNQPQHF. The CDR3 region has the DNA TGTGCCAGCAGTTTATCCAGGGTCAATCAGCCCCAGCATTTT. The variable domain in full, completed from reference TRBV28 and TRBJ1-5, reads DVKVTQSSRYLVKRTGEKVFLECVQDMDHENMFWYRQDPGLGLRLIYFSYDVKMKEKGDIPEGYSVSREKKERFSLILESASTNQTSMYLCASSLSRVNQPQHFGDGTRLSIL.